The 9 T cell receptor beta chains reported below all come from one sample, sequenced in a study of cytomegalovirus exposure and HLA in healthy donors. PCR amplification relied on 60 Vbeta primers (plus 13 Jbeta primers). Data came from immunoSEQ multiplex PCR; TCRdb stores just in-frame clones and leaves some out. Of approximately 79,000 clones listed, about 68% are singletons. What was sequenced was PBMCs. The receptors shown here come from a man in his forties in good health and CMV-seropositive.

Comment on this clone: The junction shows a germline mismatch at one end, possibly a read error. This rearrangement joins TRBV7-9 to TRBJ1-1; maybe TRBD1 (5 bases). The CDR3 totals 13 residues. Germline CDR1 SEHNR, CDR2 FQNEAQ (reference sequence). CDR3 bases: TGTTCCAGCAGCTTAACAGGGAACACTGAAGCTTTCTTT. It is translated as CSSSLTGNTEAFF.

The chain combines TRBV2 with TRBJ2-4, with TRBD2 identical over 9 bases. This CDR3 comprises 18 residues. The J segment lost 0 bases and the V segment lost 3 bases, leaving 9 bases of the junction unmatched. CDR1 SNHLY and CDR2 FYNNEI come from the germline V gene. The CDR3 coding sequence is TGTGCCAGCAGTGAGAGAATAGCGGGGGATCTAGCCAAAAACATTCAGTACTTC. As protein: CASSERIAGDLAKNIQYF.

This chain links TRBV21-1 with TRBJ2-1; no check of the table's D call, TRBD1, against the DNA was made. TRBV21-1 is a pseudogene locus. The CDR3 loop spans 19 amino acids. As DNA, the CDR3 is TGTGCCAGCAGCAAAGAAGTATACAGGGGGCAAGGGTTCTACAATGAGCAGTTCTTC. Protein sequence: CASSKEVYRGQGFYNEQFF.

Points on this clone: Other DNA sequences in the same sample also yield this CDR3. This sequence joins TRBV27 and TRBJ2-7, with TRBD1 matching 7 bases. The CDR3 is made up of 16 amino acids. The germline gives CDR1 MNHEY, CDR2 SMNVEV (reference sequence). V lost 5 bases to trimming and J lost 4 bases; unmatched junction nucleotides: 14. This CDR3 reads CASSPRTQGSSYEQYF. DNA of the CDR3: TGTGCCAGCAGTCCACGGACACAGGGGTCCTCTTACGAGCAGTACTTC.

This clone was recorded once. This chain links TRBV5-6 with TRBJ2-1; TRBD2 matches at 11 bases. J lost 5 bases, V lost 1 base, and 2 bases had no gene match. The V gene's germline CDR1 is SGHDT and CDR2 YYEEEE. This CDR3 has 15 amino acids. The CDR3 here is CASSLRLAGHNEQFF. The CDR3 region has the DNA TGTGCCAGCAGCTTGAGACTAGCGGGACACAATGAGCAGTTCTTC.

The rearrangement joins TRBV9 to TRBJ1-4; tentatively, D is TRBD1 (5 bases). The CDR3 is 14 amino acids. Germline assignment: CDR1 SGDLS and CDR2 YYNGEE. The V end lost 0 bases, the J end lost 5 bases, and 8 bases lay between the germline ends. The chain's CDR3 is CASSVAGGNEKLFF. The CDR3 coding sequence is TGTGCCAGCAGCGTAGCCGGGGGAAATGAAAAACTGTTTTTT.

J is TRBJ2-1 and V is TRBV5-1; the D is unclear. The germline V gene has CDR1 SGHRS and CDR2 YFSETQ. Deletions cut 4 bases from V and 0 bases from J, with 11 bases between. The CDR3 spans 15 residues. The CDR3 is CASSPGSSSYNEQFF. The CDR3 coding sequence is TGCGCCAGCAGCCCCGGTTCGAGCTCCTACAATGAGCAGTTCTTC.

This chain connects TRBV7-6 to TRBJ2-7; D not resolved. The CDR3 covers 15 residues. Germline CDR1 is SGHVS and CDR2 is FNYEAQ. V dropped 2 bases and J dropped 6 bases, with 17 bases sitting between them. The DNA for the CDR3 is TGTGCCAGCAGCTTAACACGCACTAAACCGGGCGAGCAGTACTTC. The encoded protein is CASSLTRTKPGEQYF.

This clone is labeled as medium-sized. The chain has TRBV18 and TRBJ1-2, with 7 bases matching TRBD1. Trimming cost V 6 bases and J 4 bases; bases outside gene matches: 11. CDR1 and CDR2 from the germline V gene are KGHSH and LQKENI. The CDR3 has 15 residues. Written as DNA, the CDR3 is TGTGCCAGCTCCCCTCGAGGGGGCGCAAGCTATGGCTACACCTTC. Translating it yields CASSPRGGASYGYTF. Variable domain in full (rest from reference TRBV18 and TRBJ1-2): NAGVMQNPRHLVRRRGQEARLRCSPMKGHSHVYWYRQLPEEGLKFMVYLQKENIIDESGMPKERFSAEFPKEGPSILRIQQVVRGDSAAYFCASSPRGGASYGYTFGSGTRLTVV.